These T cell receptor beta chains were read from a single sample in a study of OX40 agonist ivuxolimab in advanced cancers. The assay was immunoSEQ multiplex PCR, and TCRdb's table has in-frame clones only and misses some. The table includes more than 45,000 clones, 84% detected once. Source: CD4+ or CD8+ T cells sorted from blood, taken in a trial of the OX40 agonist ivuxolimab. These receptors originate from an adult with an advanced solid tumor such as melanoma, head and neck, liver or kidney cancer. The CDR3 runs from the conserved cysteine through the conserved F or W. Each record gives: V gene, CDR3 length, D gene, clone size, J gene, CDR3 protein, CDR3 DNA. A D gene is named only where the DNA matches it firmly. The size of a clone is reported for some rows only, either as once, few or many, or as a class for expanded clones.

>TRBV14|15|TRBD2|-|TRBJ2-7
CASSQLTSGAYEQYF
TGTGCCAGCAGCCAACTTACTAGCGGGGCCTACGAGCAGTACTTC
>TRBV7-9|15|-|-|TRBJ1-4
CASSLGDATNEKLFF
TGTGCCAGCAGCTTAGGGGACGCAACTAATGAAAAACTGTTTTTT
>TRBV9|15|TRBD2|-|TRBJ2-7
CASSPRTSGSVEQYF
TGTGCCAGCAGCCCAAGGACTAGCGGGAGTGTCGAGCAGTACTTC
>TRBV7-9|17|TRBD2|-|TRBJ2-5
CASSRPQAGGRGETQYF
TGTGCCAGCAGCCGTCCGCAAGCGGGAGGTCGGGGGGAGACCCAGTACTTC
>TRBV2|14|TRBD2|-|TRBJ2-3
CASSLAGVTDTQYF
TGTGCCAGCAGCCTAGCGGGGGTCACAGATACGCAGTATTTT
>TRBV28|14|-|-|TRBJ1-5
CASSLFRGKQPQHF
TGTGCCAGCAGTTTATTTAGGGGAAAGCAGCCCCAGCATTTT
>TRBV19|16|-|-|TRBJ1-5
CASSLRQSMGNQPQHF
TGTGCCAGTAGTCTTCGACAATCCATGGGGAATCAGCCCCAGCATTTT
>TRBV15|16|-|-|TRBJ1-6
CATSRDETLQHSPLHF
TGTGCCACCAGCAGAGATGAGACCCTACAACATTCACCCCTCCACTTT
>TRBV19|15|-|-|TRBJ2-2
CASSLPKRRGGELFF
TGTGCCAGTAGCCTACCTAAGCGCAGGGGCGGGGAGCTGTTTTTT
>TRBV30|11|-|-|TRBJ2-4
CAWRAKNIQYF
TGTGCCTGGAGGGCCAAAAACATTCAGTACTTC
>TRBV18|15|TRBD1|-|TRBJ2-1
CASSLGTGGMNEQFF
TGTGCCAGCTCACTAGGGACAGGGGGCATGAATGAGCAGTTCTTC
>TRBV19|14|-|-|TRBJ1-2
CASSSDNRVPGYTF
TGTGCCAGTAGTTCGGACAACAGGGTTCCGGGCTACACCTTC
>TRBV7-9|13|-|-|TRBJ1-1
CASCWGEDTEAFF
TGTGCCAGCTGCTGGGGGGAGGACACTGAAGCTTTCTTT
>TRBV9|17|TRBD1|-|TRBJ2-2
CASSVRVQGALSGELFF
TGTGCCAGCAGCGTCAGGGTGCAGGGGGCTTTATCCGGGGAGCTGTTTTTT
>TRBV11-2|12|TRBD2|-|TRBJ2-1
CASSWAGTSPFF
TGTGCCAGCAGCTGGGCCGGGACTAGTCCGTTCTTC
>TRBV28|15|-|few|TRBJ2-5
CASSSLGQTQETQYF
TGTGCCAGCAGTTCCCTCGGGCAGACCCAAGAGACCCAGTACTTC
>TRBV9|18|TRBD2|-|TRBJ2-2
CASSVALAGGPNTGELFF
TGTGCCAGCAGCGTAGCCCTAGCGGGGGGCCCGAACACCGGGGAGCTGTTTTTT
>TRBV28|11|-|-|TRBJ2-1
CASIGSAGWFF
TGTGCCAGTATTGGCAGCGCCGGGTGGTTCTTC
>TRBV27|15|TRBD1|-|TRBJ1-1
CASSWQGDVGTEAFF
TGTGCCAGCAGTTGGCAGGGGGACGTAGGGACTGAAGCTTTCTTT
>TRBV28|16|-|once|TRBJ2-4
CASSLIPTLAKNIQYF
TGTGCCAGCAGTCTTATACCAACACTAGCCAAAAACATTCAGTACTTC
>TRBV2|12|TRBD1|-|TRBJ1-5
CASRAGGQPQHF
TGTGCCAGCAGGGCAGGGGGTCAGCCCCAGCATTTT
>TRBV7-8|15|TRBD2|-|TRBJ2-1
CASSIRRDPGGEQFF
TGTGCCAGCAGCATAAGGCGGGACCCGGGGGGTGAGCAGTTCTTC
>TRBV10-2|12|-|few|TRBJ1-5
CASNLLDQPQHF
TGCGCCAGCAATCTTCTCGACCAGCCCCAGCATTTT
>TRBV4-1|16|-|once|TRBJ1-2
CASSFDTNRKTYGYTF
TGCGCCAGCAGCTTTGACACGAACCGAAAGACCTATGGCTACACCTTC
>TRBV5-5|14|-|-|TRBJ1-5
CASSFPGDNQPQHF
TGTGCCAGCAGCTTCCCAGGGGACAATCAGCCCCAGCATTTT
>TRBV6-1|15|TRBD2|-|TRBJ2-1
CASSSGTSGDNEQFF
TGTGCCAGCAGTTCCGGGACTAGCGGGGACAATGAGCAGTTCTTC
>TRBV19|17|TRBD1|-|TRBJ1-3
CASSRSTGASSGNTIYF
TGTGCCAGTAGTCGGTCAACAGGGGCCAGCTCTGGAAACACCATATATTTT
>TRBV27|14|-|-|TRBJ2-3
CASSWGSGSDTQYF
TGTGCCAGCAGTTGGGGATCGGGATCAGATACGCAGTATTTT
>TRBV18|14|TRBD1|-|TRBJ1-4
CASSPGQADEKLFF
TGTGCCAGCTCACCCGGACAGGCAGATGAAAAACTGTTTTTT
>TRBV30|15|TRBD2|-|TRBJ2-7
CAWSEGLAGGYEQYF
TGTGCCTGGAGCGAGGGACTAGCGGGAGGTTACGAGCAGTACTTC
>TRBV5-8|12|-|-|TRBJ2-7
CASSPRGHEQYF
TGTGCCAGCAGCCCGAGGGGCCACGAGCAGTACTTC
>TRBV11-2|17|TRBD1|-|TRBJ1-4
CASSLEGTGDLGEKLFF
TGTGCCAGCAGCTTAGAAGGGACAGGGGATCTCGGTGAAAAACTGTTTTTT
>TRBV9|15|-|-|TRBJ2-5
CASSVSGAPAEEQYF
TGTGCCAGCAGCGTCTCAGGGGCCCCTGCGGAAGAGCAGTACTTC
>TRBV7-2|16|-|-|TRBJ2-6
CASSLAPNSGANVLTF
TGTGCCAGCAGCTTAGCCCCGAACTCTGGGGCCAACGTCCTGACTTTC
>TRBV10-3|15|TRBD2|-|TRBJ2-3
CASQGSGRGTDTQYF
TGTGCCAGCCAAGGGAGCGGGAGGGGCACAGATACGCAGTATTTT
>TRBV19|13|-|-|TRBJ1-5
CASSPSLNQPQHF
TGTGCCAGTAGTCCGAGCCTCAATCAGCCCCAGCATTTT
>TRBV6-5|16|-|-|TRBJ2-2
CANSSTGSGNTGELFF
TGTGCCAACAGTTCCACAGGGAGCGGGAACACCGGGGAGCTGTTTTTT
>TRBV13|14|-|-|TRBJ2-3
CASSLRRGTDTQYF
TGTGCCAGCAGCTTACGCAGGGGCACAGATACGCAGTATTTT
>TRBV5-1|15|TRBD1|-|TRBJ2-5
CASRSGQTGEETQYF
TGCGCCAGCAGAAGCGGACAGACAGGGGAAGAGACCCAGTACTTC
>TRBV7-9|12|-|-|TRBJ2-3
CASNSGADTQYF
TGTGCCAGCAATAGTGGTGCAGATACGCAGTATTTT
>TRBV4-1|16|TRBD1|-|TRBJ2-7
CASSQVGDRRSYEQYF
TGCGCCAGCAGCCAAGTAGGGGACAGACGCTCCTACGAGCAGTACTTC
>TRBV2|14|TRBD1|-|TRBJ1-2
CASRAGTENYGYTF
TGTGCCAGCAGAGCGGGGACAGAAAACTATGGCTACACCTTC
>TRBV15|16|-|-|TRBJ2-1
CATSVYSPPAPNEQFF
TGTGCCACCAGCGTCTACAGTCCCCCGGCCCCCAATGAGCAGTTCTTC
>TRBV7-9|17|TRBD1|-|TRBJ2-6
CASSRSTGGSWANVLTF
TGTGCCAGCAGTCGATCGACAGGGGGCTCGTGGGCCAACGTCCTGACTTTC
>TRBV7-8|11|TRBD1|-|TRBJ2-3
CASSFGTGEYF
TGTGCCAGCAGCTTTGGCACAGGGGAGTATTTT
>TRBV6-5|14|-|once|TRBJ2-2
CASNPREATGELFF
TGTGCCAGCAACCCCAGGGAGGCCACCGGGGAGCTGTTTTTT
>TRBV25-1|17|-|once|TRBJ2-7
CASSDNAGDRFSREQYF
TGTGCCAGCAGTGACAACGCCGGAGACAGGTTCTCCAGGGAGCAGTACTTC
>TRBV5-1|14|-|-|TRBJ1-3
CASSLEHSGNTIYF
TGCGCCAGCAGCTTGGAGCATTCTGGAAACACCATATATTTT